This T cell receptor (beta chain) was identified in a study of cytomegalovirus exposure and HLA in healthy donors. With respect to this clone: What it binds is not known.

Whole-study findings and limits: A later analysis found common viral pathogens apparently linked to several of the most significant clusters. A later analysis found most CMV-associated TCR beta chains apparently HLA-restricted. Beyond CMV serostatus, there was no information to go on about immune exposure.

PCR involved 60 Vbeta and 13 Jbeta primers. As handled by the study authors: Unique TCR beta chains totaled some 78 million in a later count, with roughly 11 million of them shared. Assay used: immunoSEQ multiplex PCR; TCRdb lists only in-frame clones, some missing. The DNA gave D and trimming, while V, J and clone size come from that table. The data contain about 76,000 clones, about 81% of them singletons. Germline loops: CDR1 SQVTM, CDR2 ANQGSEA. V lost 4 bases to trimming and J lost 8 bases, with 9 bases between them. The CDR3 is 11 residues long. The rearrangement joins TRBV29-1 to TRBJ1-3, with D uncertain. This TCR was recovered from a woman aged 40 to 49 in good health and CMV-seropositive. Sequenced sample: PBMCs. Here the CDR3 reads CSVALGDTIYF. DNA for the CDR3: TGCAGCGTTGCCCTGGGAGACACCATATATTTT.